A single sample gave rise to the 7 T cell receptor beta chains below, sequenced in a study of cytomegalovirus exposure and HLA in healthy donors. PCR involved 60 Vbeta and 13 Jbeta primers. Method: immunoSEQ multiplex PCR; TCRdb's copy keeps in-frame clones and lacks some. The table includes 100,000 or so clones, 75% to 85% detected once. Material: PBMCs. The receptors were sampled from a young man in good health and CMV-seropositive.

The genes are TRBV30 and TRBJ2-1; D perhaps matches TRBD2 (5 bases). Trimming pared 5 bases from V and 13 bases from J, leaving 15 bases between. Germline V CDR1 and CDR2: GTSNPN, SVGIG (reference sequence). The CDR3 is made up of 11 amino acids. Here the CDR3 reads CAWAEGGPQFF. Here the CDR3 DNA reads TGTGCCTGGGCTGAGGGTGGCCCCCAGTTCTTC.

The CDR3, as DNA: TGTGCCAGCACCACCGGCGGGAGGGCGATAGATACGCAGTATTTT. The encoded protein is CASTTGGRAIDTQYF. V and J are TRBV2 and TRBJ2-3; TRBD2 matches 9 bases. The J segment lost 5 bases and the V segment lost 7 bases, leaving 10 bases of the junction unmatched. CDR1 and CDR2 from the germline V gene are SNHLY and FYNNEI. The CDR3 runs to 15 residues.

In its sample, this clone was seen a few times. The DNA of the CDR3 is TGTGCCAGCAGGGCCGGGACAGGGGTCTCACCCCTCCACTTT. This codes for CASRAGTGVSPLHF. The J gene is TRBJ1-6, the V gene TRBV28, with 10 bases aligning to TRBD1. CDR1 is MDHEN and CDR2 is SYDVKM in the germline V gene. V trimming: 6 bases; J trimming: 10 bases; junction bases outside the gene matches: 6. The CDR3 covers 14 residues.

The chain carries TRBV2 and TRBJ2-3, with 8 bases identical to TRBD2. The ends lost 6 bases at V and 5 bases at J; junction bases unmatched: 7. The germline V gene encodes CDR1 SNHLY and CDR2 FYNNEI. The length of the CDR3 is 14 residues. As DNA, the CDR3 is TGTGCCAGCAGAGTCGGGAGGGCGGAAGATACGCAGTATTTT. Residues: CASRVGRAEDTQYF.

The V call is TRBV2, the J call TRBJ2-7, with D perhaps TRBD2 (5 bases). The CDR3 is made up of 13 amino acids. Trimming pared 10 bases from V and 3 bases from J, leaving 16 bases between. The V gene's germline CDR1 is SNHLY and CDR2 FYNNEI. The CDR3 spells CATRRGADYEQYF. CDR3 sequence (DNA): TGTGCCACCCGTCGGGGTGCGGACTACGAGCAGTACTTC.

This chain connects TRBV18 to TRBJ2-1; maybe TRBD2 (5 bases). Trimming left V 4 bases short and J 9 bases short, with 7 bases between. CDR1 is KGHSH and CDR2 is LQKENI in the germline V gene. The length of the CDR3 is 11 residues. The DNA for the CDR3 is TGTGCCAGCTCACGCGAGGGTGAGCAGTTCTTC. Translated: CASSREGEQFF.

The chain recombines TRBV11-3 with TRBJ2-2; no firm D call. V was trimmed by 0 bases and J by 2 bases, leaving 13 bases between them. This CDR3 is built from 17 residues. The germline gives CDR1 SGHNT, CDR2 YENEEA. CDR3 in amino acids: CASSLDPPGLNTGELFF. The CDR3 DNA is TGTGCCAGCAGCTTAGATCCCCCAGGCCTCAACACCGGGGAGCTGTTTTTT.